The 12 T cell receptor beta chains below were found in one sample sequenced in a study of blood T cell repertoires in COVID-19. The method was immunoSEQ multiplex PCR; TCRdb's version includes in-frame clones alone and lacks a portion of them. The sample contains about 98,000 clones, around 75% of which appear only once. The sequencing input was peripheral blood. Source of these receptors: a man aged 70 or older with acute or convalescent COVID-19.

V usage is TRBV5-4 and J usage is TRBJ2-3, with 14 bases identical to TRBD2. The V gene's germline CDR1 is SGHNT and CDR2 YYREEE (reference sequence). Trimming removed 4 bases from V and 6 bases from J; junction bases left unmatched: 7. CDR3 length: 16 residues. The CDR3 loop reads CASSPGTSGRRDTQYF. CDR3 DNA: TGTGCCAGCAGCCCTGGGACTAGCGGGAGAAGGGATACGCAGTATTTT.

The chain employs TRBV9 and TRBJ2-6; D is unresolved. This CDR3 is built from 16 residues. The germline V gene has CDR1 SGDLS and CDR2 YYNGEE. V was pared by 6 bases and J by 0 bases, with 13 bases between. The CDR3 DNA reads as TGTGCCAGCAAGAGAACCCCACGCTCTGGGGCCAACGTCCTGACTTTC. Amino acid sequence: CASKRTPRSGANVLTF.

This clone is a singleton in its sample. V and J are TRBV2 and TRBJ2-7; 8 nucleotides align to TRBD1. The CDR3 has 16 amino acids. Per the germline V gene, CDR1 is SNHLY and CDR2 is FYNNEI. Germline trimming cut 6 bases from V and 2 bases from J; bases unmatched to any gene: 12. Here the CDR3 DNA reads TGTGCCAGCAGGGACCGACAGGGGATCGGGACCTACGAGCAGTACTTC. Translated, it gives CASRDRQGIGTYEQYF.

This chain connects TRBV18 to TRBJ1-6, with a tentative D call TRBD1 (5 bases). This CDR3 contains 16 residues. The V gene lost 6 bases and the J gene lost 4 bases, with 16 bases spanning the gap. CDR1 KGHSH and CDR2 LQKENI come from the germline V gene. CDR3 sequence (DNA): TGTGCCAGCTCCTCCCGGTTCGACAGTTATAATTCACCCCTCCACTTT. The encoded protein is CASSSRFDSYNSPLHF.

CDR3 DNA sequence: TGTGCCAGCGGGGGACAGGGAGCTGGAAACACCATATATTTT. Residues: CASGGQGAGNTIYF. This chain links TRBV6-5 with TRBJ1-3; 9 bases fit TRBD1. The CDR3 has 14 residues. V lost 8 bases to trimming and J lost 2 bases; unmatched junction nucleotides: 4. CDR1 MNHEY and CDR2 SVGAGI come from the germline V gene.

The DNA of the CDR3 is TGTGCCAGCAGCGTTAGGGGGCAAACCACAGATACGCAGTATTTT. Translating gives CASSVRGQTTDTQYF. The chain employs TRBV9 and TRBJ2-3; 7 bases are shared with TRBD1. Germline V gene lookup returns CDR1 SGDLS and CDR2 YYNGEE. The V gene end was trimmed by 2 bases and the J gene end by 2 bases; junction bases not matched to a gene: 5. The CDR3 totals 15 residues.

The J gene is TRBJ1-3, the V gene TRBV5-1; the D gene is possibly TRBD1 (5 bases). CDR1 and CDR2 (germline): SGHRS, YFSETQ. Trimming shortened V by 0 bases and J by 0 bases, and 13 bases separated the two germline ends. The CDR3 has 17 amino acids. This CDR3 is CASSLGRATDSGNTIYF. Here the CDR3 DNA reads TGCGCCAGCAGCTTGGGTCGGGCGACAGACTCTGGAAACACCATATATTTT.

V usage is TRBV28 and J usage is TRBJ2-5; TRBD2 is a possible D gene (5 bases). Between the trimmed V and J ends, which lost 8 bases and 1 base, there was a span of 17 bases. CDR1 and CDR2 from the germline V gene are MDHEN and SYDVKM. This CDR3 comprises 15 residues. The CDR3 nucleotides are TGTGCCAGCTCCGGATGGGAGCGGACCCAAGAGACCCAGTACTTC. Amino acid sequence: CASSGWERTQETQYF. Full variable domain (rest looked up from reference TRBV28 and TRBJ2-5): DVKVTQSSRYLVKRTGEKVFLECVQDMDHENMFWYRQDPGLGLRLIYFSYDVKMKEKGDIPEGYSVSREKKERFSLILESASTNQTSMYLCASSGWERTQETQYFGPGTRLLVL.

The gene calls are TRBV10-3 and TRBJ1-5; 8 bases agree with TRBD1. The CDR3 contains 14 residues. V was clipped by 10 bases and J by 6 bases; unmatched bases: 11. Per germline, CDR1 ENHRY and CDR2 SYGVKD. The CDR3 DNA sequence: TGTGCCACGAGAGGACAGGGTGGGTTTCAGCCCCAGCATTTT. Protein sequence: CATRGQGGFQPQHF.

The chain combines TRBV7-2 with TRBJ2-2, with D perhaps matching TRBD2 (6 bases). The CDR3 length is 16 residues. Per germline, CDR1 SGHTA and CDR2 FQGNSA. V dropped 0 bases and J dropped 5 bases, with 13 bases sitting between them. CDR3 loop: CASSLAADYRTGELFF. CDR3 in DNA: TGTGCCAGCAGCTTAGCGGCGGACTATAGAACCGGGGAGCTGTTTTTT.

The chain recombines TRBV6-6 with TRBJ1-2; no firm D call. Trimming shortened V by 6 bases and J by 6 bases, and 11 bases separated the two germline ends. Germline V gene data show CDR1 as MNHNY and CDR2 as SVGAGI (reference sequence). CDR3 length: 12 residues. CDR3 sequence (DNA): TGTGCCAGCAGCTCGATACGGGATGGCTACACCTTC. It codes for CASSSIRDGYTF.

This clone was seen a single time. This chain links TRBV9 with TRBJ1-1; perhaps TRBD1 as D (6 bases). The ends were cut back, 0 bases at V and 7 bases at J, with 13 bases in the middle. The CDR3 covers 14 residues. CDR1 and CDR2 (germline): SGDLS, YYNGEE. The CDR3 nucleotides read TGTGCCAGCAGCGTAGCTACAGGGCAAAGTGAAGCTTTCTTT. Translation: CASSVATGQSEAFF.